This record looks at one T cell receptor (beta chain) sequence and its context. Its target is not known. The CDR3 has 16 residues. Unmatched junction bases numbered 7, after V lost 2 bases and J lost 2 bases. Germline assignment: CDR1 SGDLS and CDR2 YYNGEE. This record comes from a study of beta chain features in type 1 diabetes. Broader study findings: A moderate, significant TCRB CDR3 shortening appeared in type 1 diabetes across four CD4+ subsets. A possible short-template PCR bias applies equally to patients and controls. Junctions at VDJ sites from type 1 diabetes patients had fewer insertions and more deletions. In the patient group, naive, central memory and Treg TCRB repertoires seemed more alike than in the healthy donor group.

Sequenced material consisted of expressed TCRB transcripts (all of the isolated RNA was reverse transcribed). The table came from immunoSEQ multiplex PCR; TCRdb's copy has only in-frame clones and leaves some out. This table holds about 240,000 clones, 25% to 30% found once. The receptor's source is a man aged 30 to 45 in good health. Sequencing input: central memory CD4+ T cells from blood. The genes are TRBV9 and TRBJ2-5; 9 nucleotides match TRBD1. The CDR3 sequence: CASSVAPGQGQETQYF. In DNA form, the CDR3 reads TGTGCCAGCAGCGTGGCGCCGGGACAGGGACAAGAGACCCAGTACTTC.